These 27 T cell receptor beta chains share one sample of origin, sequenced in a study of early T cells in non-severe SARS-CoV-2 infection. TCRdb ran MiXCR on the 5' RACE reads and lists one entry per CDR3 protein. The sample includes about 29,000 distinct CDR3 sequences, over 3.5% of them seen just once. Sequenced sample: whole blood. Receptor source: an adult who was a healthcare worker with PCR-confirmed SARS-CoV-2 infection or an uninfected control (not recorded which).

This chain connects TRBV20-1 to TRBJ2-1; 8 positions agree with TRBD2. The CDR3 has 13 residues. With V trimmed by 6 bases and J by 6 bases, 7 bases remained unmatched. Looked up from germline, CDR1 is DFQATT and CDR2 is SNEGSKA (reference sequence). CDR3 loop: CSANGLAPNEQFF. The CDR3 coding sequence is TGCAGTGCCAATGGACTAGCCCCCAATGAGCAGTTCTTC.

By its share, this clonotype is medium-sized. CDR3: CASSFWGLGEGNEQYF. CDR3 sequence (DNA): TGTGCCAGCAGCTTTTGGGGTTTGGGGGAGGGAAACGAGCAGTACTTC. The genes are TRBV13 and TRBJ2-7; 7 bases agree with TRBD2. CDR1 and CDR2 from the germline V gene are PRHDT and FYEKMQ (reference sequence). The CDR3 covers 16 residues. J gave up 5 bases and V 3 bases, and 13 bases lay outside the gene matches.

This clonotype occurred a few times. The J gene is TRBJ1-1, the V gene TRBV24-1; D is unclear. Trimming left V 3 bases short and J 4 bases short, with 8 bases between. CDR1 is KGHDR, CDR2 SFDVKD, per germline. The CDR3 covers 13 residues. Here the CDR3 reads CATSDPNFTEAFF. Here the CDR3 DNA reads TGTGCCACCAGTGATCCAAATTTCACTGAAGCTTTCTTT.

This clonotype has more than one count but fewer than ten. The chain carries TRBV6-6 and TRBJ1-3; D possibly corresponds to TRBD1 (6 bases). Germline CDR1 and CDR2: MNHNY and SVGAGI (reference sequence). V shed 6 bases and J shed 0 bases, with 15 bases lying between them. The CDR3 totals 16 residues. CDR3 coding DNA: TGTGCCAGCAGACCGGACAGCGGTAGCTCTGGAAACACCATATATTTT. The encoded protein is CASRPDSGSSGNTIYF.

In its sample, this clonotype ranks as medium-sized. The chain recombines TRBV10-1 with TRBJ1-3; D is perhaps TRBD1 (6 bases). Germline CDR1 reads WNHNN; CDR2 reads SYGVQD (reference sequence). The CDR3 sequence is 15 residues long. Trimming cost V 3 bases and J 0 bases, with 9 bases left between them. The CDR3: CASSERGGSGNTIYF. Here the CDR3 DNA reads TGCGCCAGCAGTGAAAGAGGGGGCTCTGGAAACACCATATATTTT.

This clonotype was recorded at least ten times. V and J are TRBV5-1 and TRBJ2-3, with 9 positions matching TRBD1. The CDR3 consists of 16 residues. Germline-derived CDR1 and CDR2 are SGHRS and YFSETQ. V dropped 3 bases and J dropped 0; count of bases not matched to a gene: 5. CDR3 protein: CASSSGGTGSTDTQYF. In nucleotides, the CDR3 is TGCGCCAGCAGCTCGGGCGGGACAGGGAGCACAGATACGCAGTATTTT.

This clonotype was seen a handful of times. The gene calls are TRBV5-4 and TRBJ1-3; a possible D gene is TRBD1 (5 bases). Germline assignment: CDR1 SGHNT and CDR2 YYREEE (reference sequence). Trimming took 5 bases from V and 3 from J, leaving 18 bases between them. The CDR3 runs 16 residues. The CDR3 reads CASSLLGTDGGNTIYF. CDR3 nucleotide sequence: TGTGCCAGCAGTTTGTTGGGGACCGATGGTGGAAACACCATATATTTT.

This chain uses TRBV7-9 with TRBJ1-1, with D perhaps matching TRBD1 (5 bases). Germline lookup yields CDR1 SEHNR and CDR2 FQNEAQ (reference sequence). The ends were cut back, 6 bases at V and 5 bases at J, with 22 bases in the middle. The CDR3 is 16 residues long. In DNA form, the CDR3 reads TGTGCCAGCAGGCCCGCCGGGTACGGGGACGAGACTGAAGCTTTCTTT. Its translation is CASRPAGYGDETEAFF.

Many counts were recorded for this clonotype. This chain joins TRBV27 and TRBJ2-5; 10 nucleotides line up with TRBD2. Germline V lookup: CDR1 MNHEY, CDR2 SMNVEV (reference sequence). There are 14 residues in the CDR3. The V and J ends lost 5 bases and 3 bases, in that order; junction bases with no gene match: 3. CDR3 DNA sequence: TGTGCCAGCAGTGGGCTAGCGGGAGAAGAGACCCAGTACTTC. As protein: CASSGLAGEETQYF.

This clonotype was found a few times. The chain employs TRBV7-2 and TRBJ2-3; 7 positions match TRBD2. This CDR3 region has 16 residues. In germline, CDR1 is SGHTA, CDR2 FQGNSA. V gave up 0 bases and J gave up 6 bases; unmatched junction bases: 9. DNA of the CDR3: TGTGCCAGCAGCTTAGCTGGCAGCGGGGCGGGTGATACGCAGTATTTT. Translated: CASSLAGSGAGDTQYF.

This clonotype is labeled as medium-sized. The chain couples TRBV2 to TRBJ2-3, with 14 bases lining up with TRBD2. V was pared by 9 bases and J by 3 bases, with 2 bases of the junction left unmatched. Germline loops: CDR1 SNHLY, CDR2 FYNNEI. The CDR3 runs to 14 residues. Here the CDR3 DNA reads TGTGCCAGTAGACTAGCGGGAGGGACAGATACGCAGTATTTT. This codes for CASRLAGGTDTQYF.

This clonotype was seen more than once but under ten times. The chain carries TRBV20-1 and TRBJ2-3; possibly TRBD2 for D (6 bases). The V and J ends lost 3 bases and 3 bases respectively, with 10 bases between them. Looked up from germline, CDR1 is DFQATT and CDR2 is SNEGSKA (reference sequence). This CDR3 is 13 amino acids long. The CDR3 DNA reads TGCAGTGCTAGCCCGCGGGGTACAGATACGCAGTATTTT. Its translation: CSASPRGTDTQYF.

The chain combines TRBV7-6 with TRBJ2-3; unclear D gene. Germline assignment: CDR1 SGHVS and CDR2 FNYEAQ. V was shortened by 1 base and J by 0 bases, with 11 bases between the two germline ends. The CDR3 has 16 residues. Here the CDR3 reads CASSLGSLVSTDTQYF. The CDR3 DNA is TGTGCCAGCAGCTTAGGAAGCCTGGTTAGCACAGATACGCAGTATTTT. Combining the CDR3 with reference TRBV7-6 and TRBJ2-3 gives the whole variable domain GAGVSQSPRYKVTKRGQDVALRCDPISGHVSLYWYRQALGQGPEFLTYFNYEAQQDKSGLPNDRFSAERPEGSISTLTIQRTEQRDSAMYRCASSLGSLVSTDTQYFGPGTRLTVL.

This clonotype was picked up a small number of times. The rearrangement uses TRBV9 and TRBJ2-1, with 9 bases lining up with TRBD2. Germline V lookup: CDR1 SGDLS, CDR2 YYNGEE. CDR3 length: 15 amino acids. Losses at the gene ends were 1 base for V and 4 bases for J; bases not matched to a gene: 3. DNA for the CDR3: TGTGCCAGCAGCGTATCTAGCGGGGAATACAATGAGCAGTTCTTC. Translated: CASSVSSGEYNEQFF.

V usage is TRBV20-1 and J usage is TRBJ2-3; D not resolved. The CDR3 extends over 13 amino acids. Per germline, CDR1 DFQATT and CDR2 SNEGSKA (reference sequence). The V end was cut by 5 bases, the J end by 2 bases, with 11 bases between. CDR3 residues: CSAPPGYTDTQYF. CDR3 sequence (DNA): TGCAGTGCTCCGCCCGGTTACACAGATACGCAGTATTTT.

This clonotype appeared a few times. V gene TRBV29-1 combines with J gene TRBJ1-4, with D uncertain. The CDR3 has 13 residues. Germline V gene lookup returns CDR1 SQVTM and CDR2 ANQGSEA. The V gene lost 7 bases and the J gene lost 4 bases, with 13 bases spanning the gap. CDR3 nucleotides: TGCAGCGCCGCTGGAGAGGATAATGAAAAACTGTTTTTT. Protein product: CSAAGEDNEKLFF.

This clonotype was detected many times. The chain carries TRBV5-6 and TRBJ2-6; perhaps TRBD2 as D (5 bases). CDR3 length: 14 amino acids. V lost 6 bases and J lost 0, with 7 bases in between. Germline values: CDR1 SGHDT, CDR2 YYEEEE. Here the CDR3 reads CASTRGSGANVLTF. In DNA, the CDR3 is TGTGCCAGCACCCGGGGCTCTGGGGCCAACGTCCTGACTTTC.

The chain recombines TRBV28 with TRBJ2-7; D not certain. Trimming shortened V by 6 bases and J by 5 bases, and 17 bases separated the two germline ends. The CDR3 loop spans 14 amino acids. The germline V gene has CDR1 MDHEN and CDR2 SYDVKM. In DNA form, the CDR3 reads TGTGCCAGCAGGGTTCACAACTCAAGAAACGAGCAGTACTTC. As protein: CASRVHNSRNEQYF.

The J gene is TRBJ1-1, the V gene TRBV18, with 10 bases lining up with TRBD1. Trimming removed 3 bases from V and 5 bases from J; junction bases left unmatched: 6. The germline gives CDR1 KGHSH, CDR2 LQKENI. The CDR3 runs 15 residues. This chain's CDR3 is CASSPRTGGETEAFF. The CDR3 DNA sequence: TGTGCCAGCTCACCGAGGACAGGGGGAGAGACTGAAGCTTTCTTT. Together with reference TRBV18 and TRBJ1-1, the CDR3 gives the full variable domain: NAGVMQNPRHLVRRRGQEARLRCSPMKGHSHVYWYRQLPEEGLKFMVYLQKENIIDESGMPKERFSAEFPKEGPSILRIQQVVRGDSAAYFCASSPRTGGETEAFFGQGTRLTVV.

This clonotype has ten or more counts. This rearrangement joins TRBV6-1 to TRBJ2-1; TRBD1 aligns across 7 bases. The germline gives CDR1 MNHNS, CDR2 SASEGT. J lost 7 bases, V lost 6 bases, and 15 bases had no gene match. The CDR3 extends over 16 amino acids. The CDR3 loop is CASRPWGQTIRNEQFF. CDR3 DNA sequence: TGTGCCAGCAGGCCCTGGGGACAGACTATACGGAATGAGCAGTTCTTC.

This clonotype was seen ten or more times. This chain uses TRBV20-1 with TRBJ2-1, with TRBD2 matching over 10 bases. After removal of 5 bases from V and 4 bases from J, the junction contained 8 bases not matched to a gene. CDR1 and CDR2 from the germline V gene are DFQATT and SNEGSKA (reference sequence). The CDR3 runs to 15 residues. The CDR3 DNA reads as TGCAGTGCTCCAAGGACTAGCGGAACATACAATGAGCAGTTCTTC. This translates into CSAPRTSGTYNEQFF.

The chain joins TRBV18 to TRBJ2-7, with D perhaps TRBD1 (7 bases). This CDR3 contains 20 residues. Per germline, CDR1 KGHSH and CDR2 LQKENI. Between the trimmed V and J ends, which lost 3 bases and 2 bases, there was a span of 29 bases. As DNA, the CDR3 is TGTGCCAGCTCACCTTTCGGCGGACAGGCCCTCCGGGGGTTCACCTACGAGCAGTACTTC. This gives the protein CASSPFGGQALRGFTYEQYF.

The rearrangement joins TRBV29-1 to TRBJ1-1; 8 bases agree with TRBD1. Germline V gives CDR1 SQVTM, CDR2 ANQGSEA. The CDR3 runs to 15 residues. Trimming took 4 bases from V and 0 from J; bases not matched to a gene: 7. CDR3 amino acids: CSVGNKDRVNTEAFF. The CDR3 DNA follows: TGCAGCGTTGGGAATAAGGACAGGGTGAACACTGAAGCTTTCTTT. Complete variable domain (other parts from reference TRBV29-1 and TRBJ1-1): SAVISQKPSRDICQRGTSLTIQCQVDSQVTMMFWYRQQPGQSLTLIATANQGSEATYESGFVIDKFPISRPNLTFSTLTVSNMSPEDSSIYLCSVGNKDRVNTEAFFGQGTRLTVV.

This clonotype has only a few counts. V is TRBV30 and J is TRBJ1-1, with TRBD1 identical over 8 bases. Germline V gives CDR1 GTSNPN, CDR2 SVGIG (reference sequence). The CDR3 length is 14 residues. V was pared by 0 bases and J by 5 bases, with 5 bases of the junction left unmatched. The CDR3 is CAWSVRRGRTEAFF. As DNA, the CDR3 is TGTGCCTGGAGTGTACGCAGGGGGCGGACTGAAGCTTTCTTT.

This clonotype was counted many times. This sequence joins TRBV2 and TRBJ2-1, with 10 positions matching TRBD2. This CDR3 is built from 18 residues. V gave up 6 bases and J gave up 4 bases; unmatched junction bases: 15. Germline CDR1 reads SNHLY; CDR2 reads FYNNEI. As DNA, the CDR3 is TGTGCCAGCAGGGCCCGATTTCTACTAGCGGGATCTTACAATGAGCAGTTCTTC. Amino acid sequence: CASRARFLLAGSYNEQFF.

This clonotype came up many times. The chain employs TRBV6-2 or TRBV6-3 and TRBJ2-6, with D perhaps TRBD1 or TRBD2 (7 bases each). Trimming removed 8 bases at V and 4 bases at J, with 15 bases between. The CDR3 is made up of 15 amino acids. Germline assignment: CDR1 MNHEY and CDR2 SVGEGT. CDR3: CASLRGGPGANVLTF. The CDR3 DNA is TGTGCCAGCCTCAGGGGGGGGCCCGGGGCCAACGTCCTGACTTTC.

This clonotype was observed at least ten times. The chain is built from TRBV5-1 and TRBJ1-2, with D uncertain. Trimming took off 0 bases at V and 0 bases at J, with 6 bases between the two ends. The length of the CDR3 is 14 residues. The germline CDR1 and CDR2 sequences are SGHRS and YFSETQ. The chain's CDR3 is CASSLAEANYGYTF. CDR3 DNA sequence: TGCGCCAGCAGCTTGGCTGAGGCTAACTATGGCTACACCTTC. The full variable domain, rest sourced from reference TRBV5-1 and TRBJ1-2, is KAGVTQTPRYLIKTRGQQVTLSCSPISGHRSVSWYQQTPGQGLQFLFEYFSETQRNKGNFPGRFSGRQFSNSRSEMNVSTLELGDSALYLCASSLAEANYGYTFGSGTRLTVV.